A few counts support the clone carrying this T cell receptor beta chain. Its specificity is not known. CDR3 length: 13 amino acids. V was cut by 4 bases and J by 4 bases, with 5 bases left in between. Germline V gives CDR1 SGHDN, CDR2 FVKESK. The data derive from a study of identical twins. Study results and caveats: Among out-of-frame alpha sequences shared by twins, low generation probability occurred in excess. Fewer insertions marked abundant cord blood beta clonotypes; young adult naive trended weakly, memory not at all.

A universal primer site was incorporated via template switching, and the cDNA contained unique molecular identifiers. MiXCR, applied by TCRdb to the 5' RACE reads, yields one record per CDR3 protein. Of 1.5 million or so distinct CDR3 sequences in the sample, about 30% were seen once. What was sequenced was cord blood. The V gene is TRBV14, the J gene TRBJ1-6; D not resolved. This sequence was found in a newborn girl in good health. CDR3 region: CASSRTYNSPLHF. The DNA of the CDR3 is TGTGCCAGCAGCCGCACGTATAATTCACCCCTCCACTTT.